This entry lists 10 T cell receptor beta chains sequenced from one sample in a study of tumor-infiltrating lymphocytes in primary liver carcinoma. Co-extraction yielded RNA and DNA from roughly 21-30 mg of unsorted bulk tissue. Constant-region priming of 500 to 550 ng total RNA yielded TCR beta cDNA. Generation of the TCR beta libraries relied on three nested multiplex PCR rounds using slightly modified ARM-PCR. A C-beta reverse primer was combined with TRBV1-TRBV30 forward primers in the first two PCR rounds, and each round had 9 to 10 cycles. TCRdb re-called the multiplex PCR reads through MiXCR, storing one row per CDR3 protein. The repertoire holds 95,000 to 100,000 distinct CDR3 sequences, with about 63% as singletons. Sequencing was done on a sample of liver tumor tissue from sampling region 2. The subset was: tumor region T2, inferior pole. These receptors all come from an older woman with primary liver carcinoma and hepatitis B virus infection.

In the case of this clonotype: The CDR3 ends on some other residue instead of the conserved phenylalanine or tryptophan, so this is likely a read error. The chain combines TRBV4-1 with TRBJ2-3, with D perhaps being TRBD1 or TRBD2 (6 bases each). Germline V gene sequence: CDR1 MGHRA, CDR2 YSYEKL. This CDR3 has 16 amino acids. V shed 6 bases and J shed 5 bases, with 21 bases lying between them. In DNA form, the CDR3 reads TGCGCCAGCAGTTCACAGGGACTCCCAAGGGGAGATACGCAGTATTCT. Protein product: CASSSQGLPRGDTQYS.

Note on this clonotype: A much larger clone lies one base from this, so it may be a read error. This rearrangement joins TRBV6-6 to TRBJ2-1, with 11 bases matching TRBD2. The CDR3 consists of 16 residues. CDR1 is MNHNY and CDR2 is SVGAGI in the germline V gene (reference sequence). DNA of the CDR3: TGTGTCAGCAGTTCCCACGGGACTAGCGGCTACAATGAGCAGTTCTTC. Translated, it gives CVSSSHGTSGYNEQFF.

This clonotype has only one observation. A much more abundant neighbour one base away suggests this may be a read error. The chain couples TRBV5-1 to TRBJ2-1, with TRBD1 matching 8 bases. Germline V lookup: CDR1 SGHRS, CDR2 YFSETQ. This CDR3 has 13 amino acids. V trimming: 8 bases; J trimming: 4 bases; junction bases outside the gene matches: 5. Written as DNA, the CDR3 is TGCGCCAGGAGCCGGGACAGGTACAATGAGCAGTTCTTC. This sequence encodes CARSRDRYNEQFF.

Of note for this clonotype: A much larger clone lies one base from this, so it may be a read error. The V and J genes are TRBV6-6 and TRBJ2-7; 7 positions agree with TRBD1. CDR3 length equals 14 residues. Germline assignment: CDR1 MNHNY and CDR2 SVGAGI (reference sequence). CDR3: CVSSYGTEGYEQYF. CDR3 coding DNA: TGTGTCAGCAGTTACGGGACAGAGGGGTACGAGCAGTACTTC.

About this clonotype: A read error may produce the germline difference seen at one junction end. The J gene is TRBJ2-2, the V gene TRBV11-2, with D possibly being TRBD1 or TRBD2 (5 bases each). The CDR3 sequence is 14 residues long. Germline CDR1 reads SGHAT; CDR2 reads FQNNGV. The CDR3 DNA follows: TGTGCAAGCAGCTTAGACCGTCAGGCCGGGGACCTGTTTTTT. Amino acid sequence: CASSLDRQAGDLFF.

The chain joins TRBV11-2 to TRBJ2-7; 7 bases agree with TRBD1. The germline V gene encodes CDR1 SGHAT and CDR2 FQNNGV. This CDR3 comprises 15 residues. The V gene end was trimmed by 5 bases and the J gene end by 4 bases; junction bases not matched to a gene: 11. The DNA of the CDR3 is TGTGCCAGCAGCCACCGACAGGGTCCCAATTACGAGCAGTACTTC. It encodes CASSHRQGPNYEQYF.

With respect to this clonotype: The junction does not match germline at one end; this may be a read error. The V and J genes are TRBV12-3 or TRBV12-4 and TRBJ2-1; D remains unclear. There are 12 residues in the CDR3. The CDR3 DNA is TGCACCAGCAGTTTAGGCAGCCTGTCGCAGTTCTTC. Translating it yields CTSSLGSLSQFF.

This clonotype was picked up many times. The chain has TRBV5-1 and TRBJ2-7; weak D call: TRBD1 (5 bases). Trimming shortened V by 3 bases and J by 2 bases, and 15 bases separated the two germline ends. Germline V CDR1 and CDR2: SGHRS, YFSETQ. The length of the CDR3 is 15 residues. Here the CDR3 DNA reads TGCGCCAGCAGCTCCACCCCGACAGACCCCTACGAGCAGTACTTC. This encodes CASSSTPTDPYEQYF.

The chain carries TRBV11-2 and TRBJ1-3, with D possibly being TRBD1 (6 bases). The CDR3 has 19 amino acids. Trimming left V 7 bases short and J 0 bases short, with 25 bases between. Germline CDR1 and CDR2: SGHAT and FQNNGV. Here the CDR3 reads CASNSRPDRRAYSGNTIYF. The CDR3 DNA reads TGTGCCAGCAACTCACGCCCGGACAGAAGAGCGTACTCTGGAAACACCATATATTTT.

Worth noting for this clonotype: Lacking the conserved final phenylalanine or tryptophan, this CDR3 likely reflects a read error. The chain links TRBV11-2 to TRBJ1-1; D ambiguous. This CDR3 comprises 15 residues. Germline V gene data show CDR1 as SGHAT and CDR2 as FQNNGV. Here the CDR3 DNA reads TGTGCCAGCAGCTTCCAGGCAGGATGGAACAGTGAAGCTTTCTCT. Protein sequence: CASSFQAGWNSEAFS.